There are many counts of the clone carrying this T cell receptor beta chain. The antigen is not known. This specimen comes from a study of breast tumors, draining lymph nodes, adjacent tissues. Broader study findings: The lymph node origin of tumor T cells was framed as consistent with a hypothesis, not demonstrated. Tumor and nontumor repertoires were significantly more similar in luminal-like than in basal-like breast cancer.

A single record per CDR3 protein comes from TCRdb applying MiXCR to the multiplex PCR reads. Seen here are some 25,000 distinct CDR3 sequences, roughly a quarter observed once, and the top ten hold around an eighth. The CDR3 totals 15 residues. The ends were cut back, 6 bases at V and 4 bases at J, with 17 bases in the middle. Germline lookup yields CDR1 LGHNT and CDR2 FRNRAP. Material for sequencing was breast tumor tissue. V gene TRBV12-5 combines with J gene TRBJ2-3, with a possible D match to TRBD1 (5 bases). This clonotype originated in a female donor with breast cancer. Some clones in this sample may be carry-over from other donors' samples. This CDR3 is CASGPGHTTPDTQYF. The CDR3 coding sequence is TGTGCTAGTGGACCAGGACATACAACGCCAGATACGCAGTATTTT.